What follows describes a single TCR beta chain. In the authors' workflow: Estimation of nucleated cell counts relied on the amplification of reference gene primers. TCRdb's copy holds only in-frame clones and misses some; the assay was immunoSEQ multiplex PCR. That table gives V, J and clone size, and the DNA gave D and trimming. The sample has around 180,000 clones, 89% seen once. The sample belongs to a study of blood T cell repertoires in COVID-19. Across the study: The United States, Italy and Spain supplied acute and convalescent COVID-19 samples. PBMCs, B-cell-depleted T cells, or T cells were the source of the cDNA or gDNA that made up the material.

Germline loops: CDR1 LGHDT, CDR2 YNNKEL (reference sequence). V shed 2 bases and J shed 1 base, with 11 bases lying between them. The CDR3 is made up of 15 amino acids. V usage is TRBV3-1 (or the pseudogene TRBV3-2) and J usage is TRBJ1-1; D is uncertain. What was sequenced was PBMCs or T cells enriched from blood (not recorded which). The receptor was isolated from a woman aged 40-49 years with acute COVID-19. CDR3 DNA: TGTGCCAGCAGCCAATTAACGGAGACGAACACTGAAGCTTTCTTT. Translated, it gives CASSQLTETNTEAFF.